The 13 T cell receptor beta chains presented below share a single source sample, sequenced in a study of blood T cell repertoires in COVID-19. TCRdb's table, derived via immunoSEQ multiplex PCR, lists solely in-frame clones and lacks some. The sample yields roughly 78,000 clones, roughly 89% seen once. The sequencing sample was made of peripheral blood. All receptors come from a man between 60 and 75 years old with acute or convalescent COVID-19.

Remarks on this clone: The germline gene is not matched at one end of the junction; a read error may be the cause. This chain uses TRBV6-5 with TRBJ1-1; 9 nucleotides align to TRBD1. Germline loops: CDR1 MNHEY, CDR2 SVGAGI. The CDR3 contains 13 residues. The CDR3 spells CTSSQDRGTEAFF. CDR3 nucleotide sequence: TGTACCAGCAGTCAGGACAGGGGAACTGAAGCTTTCTTT.

V and J are TRBV19 and TRBJ1-2; 7 bases map to TRBD1. Germline V gene data show CDR1 as LNHDA and CDR2 as SQIVND (reference sequence). V dropped 10 bases and J dropped 4; count of bases not matched to a gene: 15. There are 15 residues in the CDR3. CDR3 nucleotide sequence: TGTGCCACCCTTCCAGGCGGACAGGCGCCCTATGGCTACACCTTC. Amino acids: CATLPGGQAPYGYTF. Using reference TRBV19 and TRBJ1-2 for the parts outside the CDR3, the full variable domain is DGGITQSPKYLFRKEGQNVTLSCEQNLNHDAMYWYRQDPGQGLRLIYYSQIVNDFQKGDIAEGYSVSREKKESFPLTVTSAQKNPTAFYLCATLPGGQAPYGYTFGSGTRLTVV.

This chain joins TRBV5-6 and TRBJ1-1; D remains unclear. Trimming shortened V by 2 bases and J by 0 bases, and 11 bases separated the two germline ends. Germline CDR1 is SGHDT and CDR2 is YYEEEE. The CDR3 totals 15 residues. The CDR3 nucleotides are TGTGCCAGCAGCTTAGGATGGGCCGTGAACACTGAAGCTTTCTTT. Its protein product is CASSLGWAVNTEAFF.

This rearrangement joins TRBV6-1 to TRBJ2-5; D not resolved. Germline-derived CDR1 and CDR2 are MNHNS and SASEGT. The CDR3 length is 14 residues. V lost 2 bases to trimming and J lost 2 bases, with 9 bases between them. This CDR3 reads CASSEFHQQETQYF. In DNA form, the CDR3 reads TGTGCCAGCAGTGAATTTCACCAGCAAGAGACCCAGTACTTC.

The chain combines TRBV7-9 with TRBJ2-1; 13 bases match TRBD2. The V gene's germline CDR1 is SEHNR and CDR2 FQNEAQ (reference sequence). This CDR3 region has 19 residues. The ends lost 6 bases at V and 9 bases at J; junction bases unmatched: 20. This chain's CDR3 is CASSLSPGLWTSGSPEQFF. Written as DNA, the CDR3 is TGTGCCAGCAGTTTATCACCGGGACTATGGACTAGCGGGAGTCCTGAGCAGTTCTTC.

This rearrangement joins TRBV6-5 to TRBJ2-7; D possibly corresponds to TRBD2 (7 bases). The CDR3 runs to 12 residues. The germline gives CDR1 MNHEY, CDR2 SVGAGI. V dropped 6 bases and J dropped 5 bases, with 11 bases sitting between them. CDR3 in amino acids: CASRGRGDEQYF. The CDR3 nucleotides read TGTGCCAGCAGGGGGAGGGGGGACGAGCAGTACTTC.

The gene calls are TRBV5-1 and TRBJ2-1; 7 bases map to TRBD2. There are 14 residues in the CDR3. Trimming cost V 4 bases and J 5 bases; bases outside gene matches: 6. Germline CDR1 SGHRS, CDR2 YFSETQ. The CDR3 nucleotides read TGCGCCAGCAGCCCGGGACTATTAAACAATGAGCAGTTCTTC. Its translation: CASSPGLLNNEQFF.

This chain connects TRBV3-1 (or the pseudogene TRBV3-2) to TRBJ1-3; tentative D call: TRBD1 (5 bases). CDR1 LGHDT and CDR2 YNNKEL come from the germline V gene (reference sequence). Between the trimmed V and J ends, which lost 5 bases and 0 bases, there was a span of 11 bases. This CDR3 comprises 15 residues. In nucleotides, the CDR3 is TGTGCCAGCAGCTCGCGACAGAGCTCTGGAAACACCATATATTTT. The encoded protein is CASSSRQSSGNTIYF.

The chain uses TRBV4-1 and TRBJ2-7, with D possibly TRBD1 on 5 matching bases. The V gene's germline CDR1 is MGHRA and CDR2 YSYEKL. This CDR3 region has 15 residues. V dropped 0 bases and J dropped 5 bases, with 14 bases sitting between them. The CDR3 DNA reads as TGCGCCAGCAGCCAAGACGGCAGGGTTTTCGACGAGCAGTACTTC. Translated: CASSQDGRVFDEQYF.

The chain has TRBV5-6 and TRBJ2-7; 9 bases are shared with TRBD1. From germline, CDR1 is SGHDT and CDR2 YYEEEE. The CDR3 spans 15 residues. The ends lost 0 bases at V and 5 bases at J; junction bases unmatched: 6. Here the CDR3 reads CASSLVRTGDDEQYF. CDR3 DNA sequence: TGTGCCAGCAGCTTGGTCCGGACAGGGGACGACGAGCAGTACTTC.

J is TRBJ1-4 and V is TRBV3-1 (or the pseudogene TRBV3-2), with TRBD1 matching over 7 bases. Germline CDR1 LGHDT, CDR2 YNNKEL (reference sequence). This CDR3 is built from 16 residues. The J segment lost 6 bases and the V segment lost 6 bases, leaving 13 bases of the junction unmatched. CDR3 loop: CASSKTGAAVYEKLFF. The CDR3 DNA reads as TGTGCCAGCAGTAAAACAGGGGCCGCCGTATATGAAAAACTGTTTTTT.

Written as DNA, the CDR3 is TGCGCCAGCAGCCAAGTGGGGGGAGAGACCCAGTACTTC. Amino acid sequence: CASSQVGGETQYF. J is TRBJ2-5 and V is TRBV4-1, with a tentative D call TRBD2 (6 bases). V was cut by 1 base and J by 4 bases, with 7 bases left in between. This CDR3 region has 13 residues. The V gene's germline CDR1 is MGHRA and CDR2 YSYEKL.

CDR3 sequence: CASSVAGGPYEQYF. CDR3 bases: TGTGCCAGCAGTGTGGCAGGGGGACCCTACGAGCAGTACTTC. The chain links TRBV11-3 to TRBJ2-7; 7 bases match TRBD1. In germline, CDR1 is SGHNT, CDR2 YENEEA. CDR3 size: 14 residues. J lost 2 bases, V lost 6 bases, and 7 bases had no gene match.